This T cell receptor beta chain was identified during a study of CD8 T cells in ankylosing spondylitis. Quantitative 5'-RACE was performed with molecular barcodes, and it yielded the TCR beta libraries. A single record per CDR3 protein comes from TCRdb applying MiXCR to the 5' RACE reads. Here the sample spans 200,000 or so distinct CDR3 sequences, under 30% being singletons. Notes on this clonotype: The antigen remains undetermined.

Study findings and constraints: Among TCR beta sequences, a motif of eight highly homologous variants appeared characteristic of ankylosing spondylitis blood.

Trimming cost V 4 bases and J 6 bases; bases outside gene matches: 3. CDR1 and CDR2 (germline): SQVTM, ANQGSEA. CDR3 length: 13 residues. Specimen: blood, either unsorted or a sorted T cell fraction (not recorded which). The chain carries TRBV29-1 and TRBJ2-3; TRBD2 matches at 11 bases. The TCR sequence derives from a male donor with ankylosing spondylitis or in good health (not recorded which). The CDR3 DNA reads TGCAGCGTTGTAGCGGGAGGGCCGGATACGCAGTATTTT. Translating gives CSVVAGGPDTQYF.